This T cell receptor (beta chain) was profiled in a study of cytomegalovirus exposure and HLA in healthy donors (dated by TCRdb to the late 2010s). Regarding the study in general: The 700 or so repertoires of the first cohort and the 120 validation repertoires were produced on the same platform, according to a later analysis. To predict cytomegalovirus infection status, the study brought together high-throughput TCR immunosequencing, statistical association of individual TCRs with disease status, and machine learning. The study aimed to test whether signatures of past pathogen exposure could be identified by cataloging public T cell receptors. In addition to the first cohort of about 650 subjects, a separate validation cohort of approximately 120 different subjects was used.

The donors belonged to the validation cohort of about 110 subjects, which was separate from the approximately 700-subject first cohort. On the study overall, not on this receptor specifically: In vitro tests confirmed that a few of the cytomegalovirus-associated TCR beta chains recognize cytomegalovirus antigens. A later analysis lacked HLA typing for the validation cohort, so it scored co-occurrence in that cohort across all 120 or so repertoires. It was suggested by the authors that the approach could potentially be generalized to other disease states and immunological phenotypes. The classifier was reported to diagnose cytomegalovirus status with high specificity and sensitivity in both the original cohort and the validation cohort. In a later analysis, TCRs clustered in the first cohort were found to also tend to co-occur in the roughly 130 validation repertoires, with over 90% of cluster scores above 0. The study gave a list of more than 150 TCR beta chains associated with cytomegalovirus. Most TCR sequences were observed very rarely across donors, whereas some public TCRs were present in many individuals.

As concerns this clone: Its antigen remains unidentified. Qualities for individual bases were not recorded, and no much larger clone is one base off.

Libraries were built with the immunoSEQ multiplex PCR assay. The paper's processing steps were these. A statistical classification framework was built for diagnosing cytomegalovirus status from the catalog of TCR beta chain sequences. Not all clones reach the TCRdb copy of this immuneACCESS table, which keeps in-frame sequences only. Checked studies attribute under half of the gap to unresolved V genes and leave the rest unexplained. V and J calls and clone size are as listed in that table; D and trimming were resolved from the DNA. The sample table records about 240,000 clones; around 88% of these occur just once. Around 1.2% of the sample belongs to the ten largest clones. In the germline V gene (reference sequence), CDR1 corresponds to LNHNV and CDR2 to YYDKDF. The CDR3 sequence holds 17 residues, the cysteine and phenylalanine included. The kept DNA is CDR3 alone, 51 bases in frame from the first base. V was cut back by 1 base and J by 0 bases, leaving a gap of 13 bases between them.

The sequencing sample was made of PBMCs. The receptor was derived from a woman aged 25 to 45 in good health and CMV-seropositive. This chain joins TRBV15 to TRBJ1-3; there is no confident call for the D gene. CDR3 sequence: CATSRGIIEISGNTIYF. The sequenced DNA is TGTGCCACCAGCAGAGGTATTATTGAGATCTCTGGAAACACCATATATTTT.